This T cell receptor beta chain is drawn from a study of blood T cell repertoires in COVID-19. Study-level information: Acute and convalescent COVID-19 specimens originated in the United States, Italy and Spain. T cells, B-cell-depleted T cells, or PBMCs provided the cDNA or gDNA that served as material.

Between the trimmed V and J ends, which lost 9 bases and 1 base, there was a span of 20 bases. Germline CDR1 reads LNHDA; CDR2 reads SQIVND (reference sequence). CDR3 size: 16 residues. In the original analysis: Counts of nucleated cells, estimated from reference gene primer amplification, were obtained. Assay used: immunoSEQ multiplex PCR; TCRdb lists only in-frame clones, some missing. V and J calls and clone size come straight from that table; D and trimming were deduced from the DNA. This sample yields roughly 240,000 clones, of which about 85% are seen a single time; 3.6% belongs to the top ten.

The chain carries TRBV19 and TRBJ2-3; a weak D match, TRBD1 (6 bases). The source of this sequence is a man aged 18 to 35 with active or convalescent COVID-19. Sequenced material: peripheral blood. CDR3 amino acids: CARSSGTRGCTDTQYF. CDR3 DNA sequence: TGTGCCAGATCTTCCGGGACACGGGGTTGCACAGATACGCAGTATTTT.